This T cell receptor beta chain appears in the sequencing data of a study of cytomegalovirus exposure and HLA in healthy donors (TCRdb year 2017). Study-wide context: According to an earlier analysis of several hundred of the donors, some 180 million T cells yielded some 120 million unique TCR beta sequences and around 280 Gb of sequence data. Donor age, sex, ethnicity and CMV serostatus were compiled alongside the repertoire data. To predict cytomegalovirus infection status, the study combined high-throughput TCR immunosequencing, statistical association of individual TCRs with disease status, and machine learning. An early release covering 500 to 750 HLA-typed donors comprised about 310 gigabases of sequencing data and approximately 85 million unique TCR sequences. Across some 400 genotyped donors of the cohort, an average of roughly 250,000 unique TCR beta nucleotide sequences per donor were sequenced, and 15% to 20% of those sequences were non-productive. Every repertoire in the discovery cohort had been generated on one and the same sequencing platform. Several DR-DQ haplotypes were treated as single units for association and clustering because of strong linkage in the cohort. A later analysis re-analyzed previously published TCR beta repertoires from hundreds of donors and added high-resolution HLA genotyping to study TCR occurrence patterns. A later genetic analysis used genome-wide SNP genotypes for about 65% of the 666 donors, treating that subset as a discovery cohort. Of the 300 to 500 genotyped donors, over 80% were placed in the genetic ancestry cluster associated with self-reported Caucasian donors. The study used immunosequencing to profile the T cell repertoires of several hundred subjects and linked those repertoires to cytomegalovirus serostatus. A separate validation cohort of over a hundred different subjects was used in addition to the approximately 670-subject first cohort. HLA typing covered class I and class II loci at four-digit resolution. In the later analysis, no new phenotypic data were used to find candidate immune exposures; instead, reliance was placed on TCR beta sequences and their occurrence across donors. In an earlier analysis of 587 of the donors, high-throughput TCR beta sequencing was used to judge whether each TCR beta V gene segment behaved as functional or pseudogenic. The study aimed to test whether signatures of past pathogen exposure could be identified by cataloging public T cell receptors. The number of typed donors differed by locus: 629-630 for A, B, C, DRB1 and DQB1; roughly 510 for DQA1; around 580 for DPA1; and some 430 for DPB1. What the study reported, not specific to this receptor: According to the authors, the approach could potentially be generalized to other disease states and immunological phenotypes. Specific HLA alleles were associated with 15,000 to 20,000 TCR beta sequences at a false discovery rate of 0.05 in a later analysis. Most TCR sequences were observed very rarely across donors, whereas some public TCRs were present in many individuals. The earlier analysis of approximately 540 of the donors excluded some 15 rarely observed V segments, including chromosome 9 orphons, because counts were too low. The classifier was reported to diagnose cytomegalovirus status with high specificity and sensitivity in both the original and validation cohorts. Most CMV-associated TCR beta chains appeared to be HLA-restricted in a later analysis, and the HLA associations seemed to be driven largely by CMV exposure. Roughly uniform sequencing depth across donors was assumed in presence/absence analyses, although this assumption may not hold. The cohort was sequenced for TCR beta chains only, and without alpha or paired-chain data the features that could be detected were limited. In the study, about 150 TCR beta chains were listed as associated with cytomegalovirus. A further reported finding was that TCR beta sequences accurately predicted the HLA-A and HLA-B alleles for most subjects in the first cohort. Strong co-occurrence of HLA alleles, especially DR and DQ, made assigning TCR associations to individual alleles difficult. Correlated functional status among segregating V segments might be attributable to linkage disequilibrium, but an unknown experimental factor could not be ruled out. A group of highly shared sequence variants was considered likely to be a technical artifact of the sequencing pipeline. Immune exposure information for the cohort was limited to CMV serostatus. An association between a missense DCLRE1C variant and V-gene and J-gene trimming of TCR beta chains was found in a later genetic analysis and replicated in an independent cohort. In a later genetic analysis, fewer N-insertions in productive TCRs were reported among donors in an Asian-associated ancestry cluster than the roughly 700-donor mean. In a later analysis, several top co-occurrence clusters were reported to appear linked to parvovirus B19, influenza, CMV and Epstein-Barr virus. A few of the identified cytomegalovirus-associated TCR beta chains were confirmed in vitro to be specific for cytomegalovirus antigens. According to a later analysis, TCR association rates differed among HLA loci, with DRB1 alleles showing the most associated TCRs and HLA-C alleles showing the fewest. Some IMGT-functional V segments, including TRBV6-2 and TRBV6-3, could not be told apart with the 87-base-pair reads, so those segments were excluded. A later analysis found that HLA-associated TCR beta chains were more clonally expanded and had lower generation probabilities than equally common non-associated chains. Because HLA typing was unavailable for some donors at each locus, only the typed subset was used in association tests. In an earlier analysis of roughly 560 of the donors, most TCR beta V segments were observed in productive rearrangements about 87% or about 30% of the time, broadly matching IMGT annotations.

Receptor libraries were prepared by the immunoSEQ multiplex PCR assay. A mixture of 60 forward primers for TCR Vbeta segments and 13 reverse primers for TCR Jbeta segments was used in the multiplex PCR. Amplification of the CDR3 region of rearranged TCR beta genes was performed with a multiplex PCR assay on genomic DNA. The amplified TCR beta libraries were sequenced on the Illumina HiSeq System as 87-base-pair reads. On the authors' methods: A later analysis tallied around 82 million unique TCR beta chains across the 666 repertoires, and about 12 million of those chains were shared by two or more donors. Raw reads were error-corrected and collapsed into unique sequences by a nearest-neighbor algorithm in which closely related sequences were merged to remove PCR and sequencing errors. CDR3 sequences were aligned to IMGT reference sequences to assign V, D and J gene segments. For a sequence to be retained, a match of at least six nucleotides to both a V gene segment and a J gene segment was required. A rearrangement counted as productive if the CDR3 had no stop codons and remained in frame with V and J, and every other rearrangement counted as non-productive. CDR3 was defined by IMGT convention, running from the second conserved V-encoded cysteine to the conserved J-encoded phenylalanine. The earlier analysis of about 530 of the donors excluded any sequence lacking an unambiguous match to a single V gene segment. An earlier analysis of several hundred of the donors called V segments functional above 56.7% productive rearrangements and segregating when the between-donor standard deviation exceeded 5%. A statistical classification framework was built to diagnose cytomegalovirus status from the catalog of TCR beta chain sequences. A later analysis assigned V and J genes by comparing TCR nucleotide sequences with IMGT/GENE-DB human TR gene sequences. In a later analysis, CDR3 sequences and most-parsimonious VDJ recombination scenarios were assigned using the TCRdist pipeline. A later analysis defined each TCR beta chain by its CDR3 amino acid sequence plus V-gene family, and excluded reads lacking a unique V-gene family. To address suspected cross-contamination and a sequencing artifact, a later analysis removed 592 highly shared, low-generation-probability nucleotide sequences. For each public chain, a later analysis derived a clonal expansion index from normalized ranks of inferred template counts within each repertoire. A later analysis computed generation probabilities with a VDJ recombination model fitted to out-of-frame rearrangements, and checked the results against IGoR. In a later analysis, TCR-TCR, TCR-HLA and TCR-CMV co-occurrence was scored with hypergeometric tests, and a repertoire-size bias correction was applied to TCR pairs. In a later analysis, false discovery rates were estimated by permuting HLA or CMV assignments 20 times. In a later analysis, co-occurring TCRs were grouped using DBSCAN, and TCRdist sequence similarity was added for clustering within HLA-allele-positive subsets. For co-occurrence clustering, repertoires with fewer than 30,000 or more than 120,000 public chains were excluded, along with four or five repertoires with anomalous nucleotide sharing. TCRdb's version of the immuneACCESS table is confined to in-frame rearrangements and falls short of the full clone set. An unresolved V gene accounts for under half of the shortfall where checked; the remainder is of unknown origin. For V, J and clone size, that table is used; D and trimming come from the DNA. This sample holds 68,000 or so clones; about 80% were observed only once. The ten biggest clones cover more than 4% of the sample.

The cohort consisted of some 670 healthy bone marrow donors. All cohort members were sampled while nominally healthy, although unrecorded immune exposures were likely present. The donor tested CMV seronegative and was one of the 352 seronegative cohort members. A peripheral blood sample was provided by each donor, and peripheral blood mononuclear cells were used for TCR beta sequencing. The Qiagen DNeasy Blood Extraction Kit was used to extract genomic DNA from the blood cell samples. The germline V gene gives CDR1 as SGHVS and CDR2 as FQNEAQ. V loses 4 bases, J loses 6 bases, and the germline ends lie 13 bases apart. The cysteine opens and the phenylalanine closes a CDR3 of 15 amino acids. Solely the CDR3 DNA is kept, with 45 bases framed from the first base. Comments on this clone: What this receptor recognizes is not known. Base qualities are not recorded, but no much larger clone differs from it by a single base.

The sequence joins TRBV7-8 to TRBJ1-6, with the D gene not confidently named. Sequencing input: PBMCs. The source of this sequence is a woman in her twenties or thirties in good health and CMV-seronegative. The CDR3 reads CASSSAAAANSPLHF. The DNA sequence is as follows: TGTGCCAGCAGCTCTGCCGCGGCCGCTAATTCACCCCTCCACTTT.